What follows are 26 T cell receptor beta chains derived from one specimen sequenced in a study of blood T cell repertoires in COVID-19. Profiled with immunoSEQ multiplex PCR; TCRdb holds only in-frame clones, not every one. This table has 120,000 to 150,000 clones, roughly 90% appearing once. The sequencing input was peripheral blood. The source is a human donor with COVID-19, enrolled during active disease. The donor label of this sample is uncertain.

This clone was counted between two and nine times. This chain links TRBV7-9 with TRBJ2-7; D ambiguous. The germline V gene has CDR1 SEHNR and CDR2 FQNEAQ (reference sequence). The CDR3 runs 14 residues. V was clipped by 0 bases and J by 0 bases, with 6 bases between them. The CDR3 loop is CASSLAHSSYEQYF. CDR3 nucleotide sequence: TGTGCCAGCAGCTTAGCTCATAGCTCCTACGAGCAGTACTTC.

In its sample, this clone was seen once. The chain joins TRBV11-3 to TRBJ1-2, with D possibly matching TRBD1 (6 bases). Trimming pared 1 base from V and 8 bases from J, leaving 14 bases between. The CDR3 runs 14 residues. The germline V gene encodes CDR1 SGHNT and CDR2 YENEEA. The chain's CDR3 is CASSLGQQGEGYTF. In DNA form, the CDR3 reads TGTGCCAGCAGCTTAGGTCAACAGGGTGAAGGCTACACCTTC.

This chain joins TRBV7-3 and TRBJ1-4; 8 bases are a match to TRBD1. The CDR3 runs to 17 residues. The V and J ends lost 4 bases and 8 bases, in that order; junction bases with no gene match: 15. CDR1 SGHTA and CDR2 FQGTGA come from the germline V gene. CDR3 nucleotide sequence: TGTGCCAGCAGCTCGCGGAGACGGACAGGGTCTGGGGAAAAACTGTTTTTT. Encoded protein: CASSSRRRTGSGEKLFF. The full variable domain, with the rest looked up from reference TRBV7-3 and TRBJ1-4, is GAGVSQTPSNKVTEKGKYVELRCDPISGHTALYWYRQSLGQGPEFLIYFQGTGAADDSGLPNDRFFAVRPEGSVSTLKIQRTERGDSAVYLCASSSRRRTGSGEKLFFGSGTQLSVL.

Worth noting for this clone: Other nucleotide sequences in the sample specify the same CDR3. This rearrangement joins TRBV6-5 to TRBJ1-1; D unresolved. This CDR3 spans 13 amino acids. Germline V CDR1 and CDR2: MNHEY, SVGAGI. The V and J ends lost 2 bases and 1 base respectively, with 5 bases between them. CDR3 sequence reads: CASSYLRNTEAFF. The CDR3, as DNA: TGTGCCAGCAGTTACCTCAGGAACACTGAAGCTTTCTTT.

The chain recombines TRBV18 with TRBJ1-4; TRBD1 agrees at 7 bases. After removal of 0 bases from V and 8 bases from J, the junction contained 3 bases not matched to a gene. This CDR3 contains 14 residues. Germline V gene data show CDR1 as KGHSH and CDR2 as LQKENI. The CDR3 nucleotides read TGTGCCAGCTCACCACCGACAGGGCAGGAAAAACTGTTTTTT. Its protein is CASSPPTGQEKLFF.

V gene TRBV10-3 combines with J gene TRBJ1-1, with a tentative D call TRBD1 (5 bases). This CDR3 has 12 amino acids. Germline loops: CDR1 ENHRY, CDR2 SYGVKD. V dropped 10 bases and J dropped 4 bases, with 13 bases sitting between them. The CDR3 sequence: CANPDSLTEAFF. The CDR3 DNA follows: TGTGCCAACCCCGACAGCCTCACTGAAGCTTTCTTT.

The genes are TRBV5-1 and TRBJ2-7; TRBD1 aligns across 10 bases. This CDR3 comprises 14 residues. The trim removed 4 bases at V and 2 bases at J, leaving 3 bases unmatched. Germline lookup yields CDR1 SGHRS and CDR2 YFSETQ. The CDR3 DNA follows: TGCGCCAGCAGCGGGACAGGGGAAACCTACGAGCAGTACTTC. It encodes CASSGTGETYEQYF.

This clone was seen once. The chain couples TRBV9 to TRBJ2-6; D unclear. The CDR3 has 13 amino acids. Germline V CDR1 and CDR2: SGDLS, YYNGEE. V was cut by 3 bases and J by 2 bases, with 3 bases left in between. The chain's CDR3 is CASSAAGANVLTF. Here the CDR3 DNA reads TGTGCCAGCAGCGCAGCTGGGGCCAACGTCCTGACTTTC.

V and J are TRBV15 and TRBJ2-7; 9 bases are shared with TRBD1. Germline loops: CDR1 LNHNV, CDR2 YYDKDF (reference sequence). This CDR3 contains 16 residues. J was trimmed by 6 bases and V by 4 bases; bases with no gene match: 13. The CDR3 here is CATSTDNRGRVTEQYF. DNA for the CDR3: TGTGCCACCAGCACCGACAACAGGGGGCGGGTCACCGAGCAGTACTTC.

The chain has TRBV5-4 and TRBJ2-3; TRBD2 matches at 9 bases. V gave up 0 bases and J gave up 6 bases; unmatched junction bases: 5. This CDR3 has 15 amino acids. Germline V gene lookup returns CDR1 SGHNT and CDR2 YYREEE (reference sequence). CDR3 in DNA: TGTGCCAGCAGCTTGGAATTAGCGGGGGTGGATACGCAGTATTTT. Its protein product is CASSLELAGVDTQYF.

This clone was found a few times. The V and J genes are TRBV13 and TRBJ2-1, with a possible D match to TRBD1 (6 bases). The CDR3 runs to 13 residues. The ends were cut back, 5 bases at V and 9 bases at J, with 14 bases in the middle. Looked up from germline, CDR1 is PRHDT and CDR2 is FYEKMQ (reference sequence). CDR3 in amino acids: CASSIIQGGEQFF. CDR3 coding DNA: TGTGCCAGCAGCATCATACAGGGTGGTGAGCAGTTCTTC.

V gene TRBV27 combines with J gene TRBJ2-2; D is undetermined. Germline V gene sequence: CDR1 MNHEY, CDR2 SMNVEV (reference sequence). The CDR3 sequence is 13 residues long. The V end lost 5 bases, the J end lost 6 bases, and 10 bases lay between the germline ends. The CDR3 sequence: CASSPPNSGELFF. The CDR3, as DNA: TGTGCCAGCAGTCCTCCCAACTCCGGGGAGCTGTTTTTT.

The J gene is TRBJ1-1, the V gene TRBV12-1; the table's D call, TRBD1, was not checked against the DNA. TRBV12-1 is deemed a pseudogene. The CDR3 is made up of 12 amino acids. Here the CDR3 reads CASSSQGTEAFF. CDR3 in DNA: TGTGCCAGCAGCTCACAGGGAACTGAAGCTTTCTTT.

The rearrangement uses TRBV19 and TRBJ2-7; TRBD2 is a possible D gene (5 bases). The CDR3 sequence is 13 residues long. Trimming pared 7 bases from V and 3 bases from J, leaving 13 bases between. Germline V gene data show CDR1 as LNHDA and CDR2 as SQIVND (reference sequence). As DNA, the CDR3 is TGTGCCAGTAAGACCCAGGCGGGCTACGAGCAGTACTTC. Encoded protein: CASKTQAGYEQYF.

The rearrangement joins TRBV5-4 to TRBJ1-6; no reliable D call. The ends were cut back, 1 base at V and 7 bases at J, with 9 bases in the middle. This CDR3 contains 14 residues. Per the germline V gene, CDR1 is SGHNT and CDR2 is YYREEE (reference sequence). The CDR3 reads CASSLTANNSPLHF. The CDR3, as DNA: TGTGCCAGCAGCTTGACAGCTAACAATTCACCCCTCCACTTT.

The CDR3 DNA sequence: TGTGCCAGCAGCTCCACTCACAGGGGTACTGAAGCTTTCTTT. Translating it yields CASSSTHRGTEAFF. The chain uses TRBV9 and TRBJ1-1; 7 nucleotides line up with TRBD1. Germline values: CDR1 SGDLS, CDR2 YYNGEE. The V segment lost 4 bases and the J segment 5 bases; nucleotides outside the gene matches: 8. This CDR3 has 14 amino acids. Together with reference TRBV9 and TRBJ1-1, the CDR3 gives the full variable domain: DSGVTQTPKHLITATGQRVTLRCSPRSGDLSVYWYQQSLDQGLQFLIQYYNGEERAKGNILERFSAQQFPDLHSELNLSSLELGDSALYFCASSSTHRGTEAFFGQGTRLTVV.

The rearrangement uses TRBV5-1 and TRBJ1-2; a weak D match, TRBD1 (6 bases). Germline V CDR1 and CDR2: SGHRS, YFSETQ. The CDR3 sequence is 17 residues long. V lost 4 bases, J lost 1 base, and 20 bases lay in between. The CDR3 loop reads CASSPGTPKYFNYGYTF. The DNA of the CDR3 is TGCGCCAGCAGCCCAGGGACACCGAAATATTTTAACTATGGCTACACCTTC.

This clone was seen a handful of times. The genes are TRBV6-1 and TRBJ2-7; no reliable D call. The ends were cut back, 3 bases at V and 5 bases at J, with 8 bases in the middle. The germline gives CDR1 MNHNS, CDR2 SASEGT. The CDR3 has 12 residues. CDR3 protein: CASSEHSNEQYF. The CDR3 nucleotides are TGTGCCAGCAGTGAGCACTCAAACGAGCAGTACTTC.

This chain's CDR3 is CASSQVAGRAGNEQFF. The CDR3, as DNA: TGTGCCAGCAGCCAAGTTGCAGGGCGCGCGGGGAATGAGCAGTTCTTC. The chain combines TRBV14 with TRBJ2-1; D might be TRBD2 (6 bases). V shed 1 base and J shed 7 bases, with 17 bases lying between them. Germline CDR1 reads SGHDN; CDR2 reads FVKESK. The CDR3 spans 16 residues.

The genes are TRBV5-6 and TRBJ2-7; tentative D call: TRBD2 (7 bases). The CDR3 runs to 14 residues. CDR1 and CDR2 (germline): SGHDT, YYEEEE. Trimming left V 4 bases short and J 5 bases short, with 16 bases between. CDR3 DNA: TGTGCCAGCAGCCCCAACGGGGGGCACCACGAGCAGTACTTC. It is translated as CASSPNGGHHEQYF.

The gene calls are TRBV7-9 and TRBJ2-3; 11 bases agree with TRBD2. V lost 3 bases, J lost 6 bases, and 5 bases stayed unmatched. Per the germline V gene, CDR1 is SEHNR and CDR2 is FQNEAQ (reference sequence). The CDR3 runs to 15 residues. The CDR3 region has the DNA TGTGCCAGCAGCTTTAGCGGGGGGGCCGCCGATACGCAGTATTTT. This gives the protein CASSFSGGAADTQYF.

The chain links TRBV6-5 to TRBJ1-1; 9 positions match TRBD1. From germline, CDR1 is MNHEY and CDR2 SVGAGI. The V gene end was trimmed by 5 bases and the J gene end by 6 bases; junction bases not matched to a gene: 7. This CDR3 has 14 amino acids. The CDR3 DNA reads as TGTGCCAGCAGTAAGGACAGGGGCAGCTCTGAAGCTTTCTTT. It translates to CASSKDRGSSEAFF.

The CDR3 DNA reads TGTGCCAGCAGTCGGGAGAAAACCTACGAGCAGTACTTC. Translated, it gives CASSREKTYEQYF. V is TRBV2 and J is TRBJ2-7; D possibly corresponds to TRBD2 (6 bases). Per the germline V gene, CDR1 is SNHLY and CDR2 is FYNNEI. The CDR3 length is 13 residues. Trimming left V 5 bases short and J 2 bases short, with 10 bases between.

V usage is TRBV4-1 and J usage is TRBJ2-1; 8 positions match TRBD2. This CDR3 spans 17 amino acids. Looked up from germline, CDR1 is MGHRA and CDR2 is YSYEKL. J was trimmed by 4 bases and V by 3 bases; bases with no gene match: 11. CDR3 nucleotides: TGCGCCAGCAGCCACAACACACGGGGGGGAGCTTACAATGAGCAGTTCTTC. Its translation: CASSHNTRGGAYNEQFF.

This clone was counted once. The chain uses TRBV19 and TRBJ1-5, with TRBD1 identical over 11 bases. CDR3 length: 14 amino acids. The germline V gene encodes CDR1 LNHDA and CDR2 SQIVND (reference sequence). The J segment lost 7 bases and the V segment lost 7 bases, leaving 6 bases of the junction unmatched. DNA of the CDR3: TGTGCCAGTACCCAGGACAGGGGGCCCCAGCCCCAGCATTTT. Protein product: CASTQDRGPQPQHF.

This chain links TRBV24-1 with TRBJ1-1, with D unclear. V was trimmed by 2 bases and J by 4 bases, leaving 7 bases between them. The CDR3 has 13 amino acids. Germline CDR1 and CDR2: KGHDR and SFDVKD. CDR3 in DNA: TGTGCCACCAGTGATTGGGCGAGCACTGAAGCTTTCTTT. Its protein product is CATSDWASTEAFF.